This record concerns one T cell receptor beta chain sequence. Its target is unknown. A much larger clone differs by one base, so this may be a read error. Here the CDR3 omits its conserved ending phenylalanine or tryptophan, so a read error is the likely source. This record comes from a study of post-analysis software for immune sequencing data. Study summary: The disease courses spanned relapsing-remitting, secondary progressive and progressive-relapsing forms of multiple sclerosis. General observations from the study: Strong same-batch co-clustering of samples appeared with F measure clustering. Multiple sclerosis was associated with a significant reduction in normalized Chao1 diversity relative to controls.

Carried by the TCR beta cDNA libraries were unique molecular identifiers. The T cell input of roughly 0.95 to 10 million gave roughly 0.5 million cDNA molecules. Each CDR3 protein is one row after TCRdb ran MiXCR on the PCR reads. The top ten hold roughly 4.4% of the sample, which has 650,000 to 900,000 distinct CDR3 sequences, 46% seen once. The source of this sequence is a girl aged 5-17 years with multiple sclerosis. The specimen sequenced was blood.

Written as DNA, the CDR3 is TGCGCCAGCAGCCGGGGACTAGAAGAGACCCAGTACTAC. Translation gives CASSRGLEETQYY. V gene TRBV5-1 combines with J gene TRBJ2-5; TRBD2 aligns across 8 bases. Germline V gene data show CDR1 as SGHRS and CDR2 as YFSETQ. The CDR3 spans 13 residues. V dropped 4 bases and J dropped 3; count of bases not matched to a gene: 2.